Listed here are 12 T cell receptor beta chains from one sample, sequenced in a study of a mutant IDH1 vaccine in newly diagnosed glioma. Data came from immunoSEQ multiplex PCR; TCRdb stores just in-frame clones and leaves some out. This table holds 90,000 to 95,000 clones, roughly four fifths found once. Sample time point: baseline, week 1 (first vaccination visit). As for treatment: pre-vaccination baseline after standard-of-care therapy. This specimen consisted of PBMCs, obtained from a glioma patient treated with radiotherapy, temozolomide or both. These receptors were obtained from a woman aged 45-59 years with glioma.

This clone has only one observation. V usage is TRBV5-8 and J usage is TRBJ2-7, with 7 bases that match TRBD1. The trim removed 4 bases at V and 1 base at J, leaving 11 bases unmatched. CDR3 length: 16 residues. Per germline, CDR1 SGHTS and CDR2 YDEGEE. The CDR3 nucleotides are TGTGCCAGCAGCGCCGGTTACGGGACAGATTCCTACGAGCAGTACTTC. It codes for CASSAGYGTDSYEQYF.

The rearrangement joins TRBV6-1 to TRBJ2-3; TRBD1 aligns across 7 bases. Looked up from germline, CDR1 is MNHNS and CDR2 is SASEGT. J was trimmed by 1 base and V by 3 bases; bases with no gene match: 4. This CDR3 spans 15 amino acids. The CDR3 spells CASSDRTGRTDTQYF. Written as DNA, the CDR3 is TGTGCCAGCAGTGACCGGACAGGTCGCACAGATACGCAGTATTTT.

This clone was counted a single time. This chain uses TRBV6-4 with TRBJ1-2, with D possibly matching TRBD1 (5 bases). The CDR3 totals 14 residues. V gave up 0 bases and J gave up 6 bases, with 11 bases separating them. Germline-derived CDR1 and CDR2 are MRHNA and SNTAGT. The DNA for the CDR3 is TGTGCCAGCAGTGACTCTGACAGATTGGATGGCTACACCTTC. Protein product: CASSDSDRLDGYTF.

V gene TRBV27 combines with J gene TRBJ1-1; no clear D gene. Germline loops: CDR1 MNHEY, CDR2 SMNVEV (reference sequence). Trimming removed 0 bases from V and 0 bases from J, with 5 bases in between. CDR3 length: 14 residues. The CDR3 region is CASSLSTVNTEAFF. The CDR3 region has the DNA TGTGCCAGCAGTTTATCGACGGTGAACACTGAAGCTTTCTTT.

This chain connects TRBV19 to TRBJ1-2, with 7 bases identical to TRBD1. The CDR3 is 15 residues long. CDR1 and CDR2 from the germline V gene are LNHDA and SQIVND (reference sequence). The V segment lost 1 base and the J segment 2 bases; nucleotides outside the gene matches: 4. CDR3 protein: CASSIGLQGNYGYTF. The CDR3 DNA sequence: TGTGCCAGTAGTATAGGTTTACAGGGGAACTATGGCTACACCTTC. The full variable domain, completed using reference TRBV19 and TRBJ1-2, is DGGITQSPKYLFRKEGQNVTLSCEQNLNHDAMYWYRQDPGQGLRLIYYSQIVNDFQKGDIAEGYSVSREKKESFPLTVTSAQKNPTAFYLCASSIGLQGNYGYTFGSGTRLTVV.

This chain connects TRBV5-1 to TRBJ2-7; TRBD2 matches at 15 bases. There are 15 residues in the CDR3. The V and J ends lost 7 bases and 1 base, in that order; junction bases with no gene match: 3. CDR1 is SGHRS, CDR2 YFSETQ, per germline. CDR3 residues: CASGTSGGKSYEQYF. In DNA form, the CDR3 reads TGCGCCAGCGGGACTAGCGGGGGGAAGTCCTACGAGCAGTACTTC.

V gene TRBV7-8 combines with J gene TRBJ1-4; TRBD1 might be the D (6 bases). Trimming cost V 5 bases and J 4 bases, with 14 bases left between them. Germline CDR1 and CDR2: SGHVS and FQNEAQ. The length of the CDR3 is 15 residues. As DNA, the CDR3 is TGTGCCAGCAGCCCGCGGACAGTCAATAATGAAAAACTGTTTTTT. It encodes CASSPRTVNNEKLFF.

This clone was seen a few times. The chain is built from TRBV2 and TRBJ1-1; tentatively, D is TRBD1 (5 bases). Germline V gene sequence: CDR1 SNHLY, CDR2 FYNNEI. The CDR3 runs 14 residues. Trimming cost V 4 bases and J 1 base, with 10 bases left between them. The CDR3 sequence is CASSGTGTNTEAFF. Here the CDR3 DNA reads TGTGCCAGCAGTGGGACGGGGACGAACACTGAAGCTTTCTTT.

This clone has only one observation. The chain links TRBV11-1 to TRBJ2-3, with 8 bases lining up with TRBD2. Looked up from germline, CDR1 is SGHAT and CDR2 is FQDESV (reference sequence). The trim removed 7 bases at V and 2 bases at J, leaving 11 bases unmatched. This CDR3 spans 16 amino acids. Here the CDR3 reads CASTPTGGVFTDTQYF. The DNA of the CDR3 is TGTGCCAGCACCCCCACGGGAGGGGTGTTCACAGATACGCAGTATTTT. Looking up the rest from reference TRBV11-1 and TRBJ2-3 gives the full variable domain: EAEVAQSPRYKITEKSQAVAFWCDPISGHATLYWYRQILGQGPELLVQFQDESVVDDSQLPKDRFSAERLKGVDSTLKIQPAELGDSAMYLCASTPTGGVFTDTQYFGPGTRLTVL.

J is TRBJ2-3 and V is TRBV11-2; D gene ambiguous. This CDR3 is built from 16 residues. V was trimmed by 2 bases and J by 0 bases, leaving 12 bases between them. The germline CDR1 and CDR2 sequences are SGHAT and FQNNGV. CDR3 sequence (DNA): TGTGCCAGCAGCTTATACGGAACATCTAGCACAGATACGCAGTATTTT. This encodes CASSLYGTSSTDTQYF.

This chain links TRBV5-6 with TRBJ2-3; 7 bases match TRBD2. V gave up 3 bases and J gave up 4 bases; unmatched junction bases: 8. Looked up from germline, CDR1 is SGHDT and CDR2 is YYEEEE. The length of the CDR3 is 15 residues. The CDR3 is CASSSWGGDSDTQYF. Written as DNA, the CDR3 is TGTGCCAGCAGCTCTTGGGGGGGGGATTCAGATACGCAGTATTTT. Based on the CDR3 plus reference TRBV5-6 and TRBJ2-3, the full variable domain is DAGVTQSPTHLIKTRGQQVTLRCSPKSGHDTVSWYQQALGQGPQFIFQYYEEEERQRGNFPDRFSGHQFPNYSSELNVNALLLGDSALYLCASSSWGGDSDTQYFGPGTRLTVL.

This rearrangement joins TRBV2 to TRBJ2-7; D is possibly TRBD1 (5 bases). CDR1 and CDR2 (germline): SNHLY, FYNNEI. The CDR3 is 12 amino acids. The V end was cut by 8 bases, the J end by 2 bases, with 10 bases between. The CDR3 DNA follows: TGTGCCAGCTTGGAAGGGGCCTACGAGCAGTACTTC. Protein: CASLEGAYEQYF.